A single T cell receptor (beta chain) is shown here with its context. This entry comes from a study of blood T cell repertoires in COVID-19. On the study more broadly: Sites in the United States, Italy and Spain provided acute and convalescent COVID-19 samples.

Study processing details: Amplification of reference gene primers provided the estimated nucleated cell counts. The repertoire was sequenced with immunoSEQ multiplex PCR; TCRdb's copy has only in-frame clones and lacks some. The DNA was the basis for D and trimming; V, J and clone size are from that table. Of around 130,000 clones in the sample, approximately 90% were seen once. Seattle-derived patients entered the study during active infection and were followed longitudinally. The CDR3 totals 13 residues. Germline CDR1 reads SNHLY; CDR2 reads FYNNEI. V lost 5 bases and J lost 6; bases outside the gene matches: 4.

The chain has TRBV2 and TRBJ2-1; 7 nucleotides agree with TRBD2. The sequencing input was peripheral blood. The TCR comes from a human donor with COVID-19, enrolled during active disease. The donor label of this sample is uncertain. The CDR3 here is CASSLGLLNEQFF. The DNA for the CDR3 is TGTGCCAGCAGTTTGGGACTACTCAATGAGCAGTTCTTC.